This T cell receptor beta chain was identified in a study of T-cell memory formation after mild COVID-19. This CDR3 is 14 amino acids long. The germline CDR1 and CDR2 sequences are PRHDT and FYEKMQ (reference sequence). Trimming removed 2 bases at V and 6 bases at J, with 13 bases between. Overall study findings and caveats: Clones that shrank (day 15 to 85) were balanced CD4/CD8, whereas later expanders leaned CD4+. CD4+ contracting clones were mainly CM and EM; CD8+ ones, EMRA.

In the case of this clonotype: Antigen unknown.

The 5'RACE method, run with constant-segment primers, produced TCR alpha and TCR beta cDNA libraries (carrying sample barcodes and UMIs). TCRdb reprocessed the 5' RACE reads with MiXCR, giving one entry per CDR3 protein. The sample lists around 140,000 distinct CDR3 sequences; around 25% were seen once. The sample comprised PBMCs or a T cell subset sorted from them (not recorded which). V is TRBV13 and J is TRBJ1-2, with D uncertain. This clonotype originated in an adult woman who had mild COVID-19 (a few samples of this study predate the infection). Cell type and time point are not known. The CDR3 sequence is CASSLQKAIDGYTF. The CDR3 nucleotides read TGTGCCAGCAGCTTACAGAAGGCCATAGATGGCTACACCTTC.